This section outlines one T cell receptor beta chain sequence together with its context. The time point here: new active TB diagnosis, blood taken before or within 7 days of starting treatment. V lost 6 bases and J lost 7, with 19 bases in between. This CDR3 is built from 14 residues. Germline CDR1 SQVTM, CDR2 ANQGSEA. TCRdb's table, derived via immunoSEQ multiplex PCR, lists solely in-frame clones and lacks some. The data contain 40,000 or so clones, 94% of them singletons. The record originates from a study of T cells in tuberculosis. The source was PBMCs, collected at tuberculosis diagnosis. This sequence originates from an adult with tuberculosis. The rearrangement links TRBV29-1 to TRBJ1-5; the D gene is possibly TRBD1 (5 bases). As DNA, the CDR3 is TGCAGCGTGCAAGCCTCAGGGTTGGGGCAGCCCCAGCATTTT. Protein sequence: CSVQASGLGQPQHF. Full variable domain (rest looked up from reference TRBV29-1 and TRBJ1-5): SAVISQKPSRDICQRGTSLTIQCQVDSQVTMMFWYRQQPGQSLTLIATANQGSEATYESGFVIDKFPISRPNLTFSTLTVSNMSPEDSSIYLCSVQASGLGQPQHFGDGTRLSIL.